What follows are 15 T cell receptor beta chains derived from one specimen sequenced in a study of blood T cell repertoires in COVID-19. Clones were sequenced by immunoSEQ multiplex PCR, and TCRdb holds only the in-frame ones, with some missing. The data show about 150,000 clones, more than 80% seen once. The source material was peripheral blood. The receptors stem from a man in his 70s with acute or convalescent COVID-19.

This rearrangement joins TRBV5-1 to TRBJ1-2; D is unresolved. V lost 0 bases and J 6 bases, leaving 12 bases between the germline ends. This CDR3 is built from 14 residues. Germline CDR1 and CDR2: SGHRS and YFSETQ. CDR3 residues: CASSLAGSYNGYTF. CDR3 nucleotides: TGCGCCAGCAGCTTGGCGGGGTCTTATAATGGCTACACCTTC.

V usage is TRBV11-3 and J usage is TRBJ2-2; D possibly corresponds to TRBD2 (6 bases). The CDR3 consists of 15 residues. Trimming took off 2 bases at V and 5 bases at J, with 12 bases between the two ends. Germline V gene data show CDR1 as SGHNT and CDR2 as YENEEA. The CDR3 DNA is TGTGCCAGCAGCTTACTCGGGGGTGAGACCGGGGAGCTGTTTTTT. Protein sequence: CASSLLGGETGELFF.

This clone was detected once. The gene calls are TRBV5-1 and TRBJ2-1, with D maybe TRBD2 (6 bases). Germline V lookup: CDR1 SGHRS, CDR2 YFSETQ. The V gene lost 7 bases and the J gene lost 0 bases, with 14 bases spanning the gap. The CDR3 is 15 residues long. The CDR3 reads CASSPAGNSYNEQFF. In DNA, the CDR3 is TGCGCCAGCTCGCCGGCGGGGAACTCCTACAATGAGCAGTTCTTC.

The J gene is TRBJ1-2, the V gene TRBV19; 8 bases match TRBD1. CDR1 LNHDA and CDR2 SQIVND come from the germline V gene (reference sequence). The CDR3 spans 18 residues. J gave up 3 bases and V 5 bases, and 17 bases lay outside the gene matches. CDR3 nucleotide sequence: TGTGCCAGTAGTGCCTCACTCCCGGGACAGGTTAGCTACTATGGCTACACCTTC. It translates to CASSASLPGQVSYYGYTF.

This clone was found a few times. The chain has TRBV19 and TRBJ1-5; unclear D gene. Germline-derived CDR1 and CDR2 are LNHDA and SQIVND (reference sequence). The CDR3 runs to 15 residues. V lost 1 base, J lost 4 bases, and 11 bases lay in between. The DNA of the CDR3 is TGTGCCAGTAGTATAGGAACCGTCGGGAATCAGCCCCAGCATTTT. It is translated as CASSIGTVGNQPQHF. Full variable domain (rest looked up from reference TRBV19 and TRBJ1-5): DGGITQSPKYLFRKEGQNVTLSCEQNLNHDAMYWYRQDPGQGLRLIYYSQIVNDFQKGDIAEGYSVSREKKESFPLTVTSAQKNPTAFYLCASSIGTVGNQPQHFGDGTRLSIL.

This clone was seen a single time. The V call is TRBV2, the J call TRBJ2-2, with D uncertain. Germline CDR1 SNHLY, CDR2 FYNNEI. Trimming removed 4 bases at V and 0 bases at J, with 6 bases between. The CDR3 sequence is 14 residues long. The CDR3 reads CASSVIANTGELFF. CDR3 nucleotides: TGTGCCAGCAGTGTGATAGCGAACACCGGGGAGCTGTTTTTT.

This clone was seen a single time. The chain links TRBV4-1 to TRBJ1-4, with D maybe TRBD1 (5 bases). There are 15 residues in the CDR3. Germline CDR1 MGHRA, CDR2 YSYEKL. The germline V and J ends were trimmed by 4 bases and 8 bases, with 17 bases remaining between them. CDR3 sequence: CASSRREDGGEKLFF. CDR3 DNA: TGCGCCAGCAGCCGCAGGGAAGACGGAGGGGAAAAACTGTTTTTT.

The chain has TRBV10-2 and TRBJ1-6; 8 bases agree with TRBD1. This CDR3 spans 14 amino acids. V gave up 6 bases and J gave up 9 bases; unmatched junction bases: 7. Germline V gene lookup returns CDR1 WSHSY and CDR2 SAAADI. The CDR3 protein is CASRHGQGLSPLHF. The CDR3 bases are TGCGCCAGCAGGCACGGACAGGGACTTTCACCCCTCCACTTT.

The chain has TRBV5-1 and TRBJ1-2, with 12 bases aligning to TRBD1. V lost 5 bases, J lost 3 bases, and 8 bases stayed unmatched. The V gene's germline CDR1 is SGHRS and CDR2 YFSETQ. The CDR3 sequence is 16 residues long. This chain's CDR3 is CASRLTGTGGDYGYTF. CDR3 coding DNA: TGCGCCAGCAGACTGACCGGGACAGGGGGCGACTATGGCTACACCTTC.

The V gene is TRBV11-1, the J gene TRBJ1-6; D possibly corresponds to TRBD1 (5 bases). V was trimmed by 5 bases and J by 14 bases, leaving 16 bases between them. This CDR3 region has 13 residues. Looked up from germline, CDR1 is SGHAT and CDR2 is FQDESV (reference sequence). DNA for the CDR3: TGTGCCAGCAGCGGAACAGGCCCTCGGGCCCTCCACTTT. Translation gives CASSGTGPRALHF.

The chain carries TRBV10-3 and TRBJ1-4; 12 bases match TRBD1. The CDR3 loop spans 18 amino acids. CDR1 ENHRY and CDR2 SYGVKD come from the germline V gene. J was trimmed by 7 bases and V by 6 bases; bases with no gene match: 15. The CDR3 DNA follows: TGTGCCATCAGCGATCATCCGGGACAGGGGGCGCATCGTGAAAAACTGTTTTTT. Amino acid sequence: CAISDHPGQGAHREKLFF.

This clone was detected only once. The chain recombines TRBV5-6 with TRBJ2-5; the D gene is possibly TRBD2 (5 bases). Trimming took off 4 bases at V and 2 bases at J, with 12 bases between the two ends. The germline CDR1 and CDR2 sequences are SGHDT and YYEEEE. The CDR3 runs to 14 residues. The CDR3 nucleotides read TGTGCCAGCAGCCCCGGACTCCCACAAGAGACCCAGTACTTC. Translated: CASSPGLPQETQYF.

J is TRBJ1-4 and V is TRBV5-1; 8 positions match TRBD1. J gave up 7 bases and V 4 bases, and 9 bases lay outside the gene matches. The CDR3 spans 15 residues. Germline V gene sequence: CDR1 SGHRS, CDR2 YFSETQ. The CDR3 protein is CASSIGQGISEKLFF. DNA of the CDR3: TGCGCCAGCAGCATCGGACAGGGCATAAGTGAAAAACTGTTTTTT.

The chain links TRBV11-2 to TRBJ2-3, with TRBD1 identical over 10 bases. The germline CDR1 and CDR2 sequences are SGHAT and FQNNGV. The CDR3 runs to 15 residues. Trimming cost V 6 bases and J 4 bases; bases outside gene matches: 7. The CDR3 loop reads CASSRGQGGSDTQYF. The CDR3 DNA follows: TGTGCCAGCAGTCGAGGACAGGGGGGATCAGATACGCAGTATTTT.

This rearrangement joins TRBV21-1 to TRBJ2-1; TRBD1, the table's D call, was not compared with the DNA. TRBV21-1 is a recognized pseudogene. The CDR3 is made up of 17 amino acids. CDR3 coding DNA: TGTGCCAGCAGCAAAGTTCCCCGGACAGCGACCCTGAATGAGCAGTTCTTC. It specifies CASSKVPRTATLNEQFF.